This T cell receptor beta chain was recovered during a study (dated by TCRdb to the mid-2010s). The receptor library was made with RT-PCR. Sequencer: Illumina MiSeq. TCRdb cleaned the public reads at Q25 with fastp, built clones with MiXCR and kept in-frame beta chains. Entries are consolidated by CDR3 protein sequence, retaining the most common genes and DNA. For this sample there are about 680,000 distinct CDR3 sequences; approximately 15% appear just once. The top ten constitute about 3.6% of the sample. This clonotype was counted between two and nine times. There is no known antigen for this receptor. No qualities accompany the bases; no much larger clone lies one base away. The germline V gene (reference sequence) supplies CDR1 SEHNR and CDR2 FQNEAQ. Measured from the cysteine to the phenylalanine, the CDR3 is 16 residues long. The only DNA kept is the CDR3, 48 bases in frame from the first base. At the junction V is shortened by 5 bases and J by 6 bases; bases outside the gene matches: 14.

This sequence uses TRBV7-9 and TRBJ1-1; TRBD1 aligns with 8 central bases. This clonotype was obtained from a female donor in good health, serving as a healthy control. Sequenced: memory CD4+ T cells from blood. For the CDR3, the sequence is CASSALLPGGSAEAFF. Here is the DNA: TGTGCCAGCAGCGCACTGCTTCCAGGGGGCTCGGCTGAAGCTTTCTTT.